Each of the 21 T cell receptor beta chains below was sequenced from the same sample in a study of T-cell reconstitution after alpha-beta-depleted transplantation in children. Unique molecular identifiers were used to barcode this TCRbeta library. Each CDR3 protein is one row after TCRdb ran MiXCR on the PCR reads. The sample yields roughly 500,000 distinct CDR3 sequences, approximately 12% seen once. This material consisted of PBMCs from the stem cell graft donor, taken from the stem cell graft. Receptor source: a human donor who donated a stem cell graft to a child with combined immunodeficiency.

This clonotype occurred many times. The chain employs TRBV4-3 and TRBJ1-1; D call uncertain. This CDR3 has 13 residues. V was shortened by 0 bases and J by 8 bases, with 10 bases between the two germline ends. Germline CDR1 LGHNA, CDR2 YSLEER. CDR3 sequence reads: CASSQDTWVEAFF. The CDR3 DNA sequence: TGCGCCAGCAGCCAAGATACCTGGGTAGAAGCTTTCTTT.

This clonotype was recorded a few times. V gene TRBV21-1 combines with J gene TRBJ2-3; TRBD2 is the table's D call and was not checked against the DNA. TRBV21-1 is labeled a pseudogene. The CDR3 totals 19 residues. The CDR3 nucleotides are TGTGCCAGCAGCAAAGCGGGACTAGCGGGAGGGCCCGGCACAGATACGCAGTATTTT. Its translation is CASSKAGLAGGPGTDTQYF.

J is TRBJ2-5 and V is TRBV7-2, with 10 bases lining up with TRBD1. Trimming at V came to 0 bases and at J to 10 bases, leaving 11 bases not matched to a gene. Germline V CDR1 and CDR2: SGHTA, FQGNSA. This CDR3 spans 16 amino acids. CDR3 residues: CASSLAGPGTGDIQYF. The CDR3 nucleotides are TGTGCCAGCAGCTTAGCAGGCCCCGGGACAGGGGATATCCAGTACTTC.

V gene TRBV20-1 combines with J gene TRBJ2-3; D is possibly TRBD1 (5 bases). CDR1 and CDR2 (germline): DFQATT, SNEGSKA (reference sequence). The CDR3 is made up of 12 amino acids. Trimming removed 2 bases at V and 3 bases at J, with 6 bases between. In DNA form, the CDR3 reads TGCAGTGCTAGACGACAGACAGATACGCAGTATTTT. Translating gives CSARRQTDTQYF.

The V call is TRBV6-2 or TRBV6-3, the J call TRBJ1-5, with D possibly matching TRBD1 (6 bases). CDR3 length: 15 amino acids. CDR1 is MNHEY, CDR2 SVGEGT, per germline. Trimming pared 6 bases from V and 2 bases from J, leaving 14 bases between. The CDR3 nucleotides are TGTGCCAGCAGGCAACAGGGCTATCGCAATCAGCCCCAGCATTTT. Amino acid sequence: CASRQQGYRNQPQHF.

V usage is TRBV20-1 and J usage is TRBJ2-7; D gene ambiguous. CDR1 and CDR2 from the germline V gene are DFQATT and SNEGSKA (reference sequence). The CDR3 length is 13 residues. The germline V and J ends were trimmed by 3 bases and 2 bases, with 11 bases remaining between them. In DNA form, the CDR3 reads TGCAGTGCTAGTCGGGCCTCTCCCTACGAGCAGTACTTC. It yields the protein CSASRASPYEQYF.

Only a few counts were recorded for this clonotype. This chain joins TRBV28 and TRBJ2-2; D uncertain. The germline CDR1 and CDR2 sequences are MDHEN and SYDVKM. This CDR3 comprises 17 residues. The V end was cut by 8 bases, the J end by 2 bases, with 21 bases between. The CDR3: CASRSLGSPENTGELFF. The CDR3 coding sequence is TGTGCCAGCCGAAGCCTCGGAAGCCCCGAAAACACCGGGGAGCTGTTTTTT.

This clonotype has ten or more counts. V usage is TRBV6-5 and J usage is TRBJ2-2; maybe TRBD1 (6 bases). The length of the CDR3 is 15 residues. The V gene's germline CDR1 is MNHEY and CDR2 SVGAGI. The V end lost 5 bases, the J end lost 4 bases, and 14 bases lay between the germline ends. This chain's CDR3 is CASSTDRPGTGELFF. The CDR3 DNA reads TGTGCCAGCAGTACAGACAGGCCCGGCACCGGGGAGCTGTTTTTT.

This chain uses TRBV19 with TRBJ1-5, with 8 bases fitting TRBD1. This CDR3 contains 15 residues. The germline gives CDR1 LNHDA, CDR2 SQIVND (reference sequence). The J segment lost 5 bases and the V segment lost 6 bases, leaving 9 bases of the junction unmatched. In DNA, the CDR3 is TGTGCCAGTAGGGGGGTCGGACAGGGTCATCAGCCCCAGCATTTT. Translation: CASRGVGQGHQPQHF.

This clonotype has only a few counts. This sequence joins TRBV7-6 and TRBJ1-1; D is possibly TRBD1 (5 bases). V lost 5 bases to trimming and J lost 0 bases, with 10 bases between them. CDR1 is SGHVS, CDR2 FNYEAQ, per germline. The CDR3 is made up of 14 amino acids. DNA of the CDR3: TGTGCCAGCAGCCCAGGGATATTGAACACTGAAGCTTTCTTT. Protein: CASSPGILNTEAFF.

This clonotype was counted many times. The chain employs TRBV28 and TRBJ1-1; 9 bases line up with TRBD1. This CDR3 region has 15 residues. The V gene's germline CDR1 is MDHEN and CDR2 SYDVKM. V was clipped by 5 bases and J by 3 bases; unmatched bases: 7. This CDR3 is CASSTLQGADTEAFF. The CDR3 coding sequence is TGTGCCAGCAGTACCCTACAGGGGGCTGACACTGAAGCTTTCTTT. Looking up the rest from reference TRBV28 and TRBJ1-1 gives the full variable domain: DVKVTQSSRYLVKRTGEKVFLECVQDMDHENMFWYRQDPGLGLRLIYFSYDVKMKEKGDIPEGYSVSREKKERFSLILESASTNQTSMYLCASSTLQGADTEAFFGQGTRLTVV.

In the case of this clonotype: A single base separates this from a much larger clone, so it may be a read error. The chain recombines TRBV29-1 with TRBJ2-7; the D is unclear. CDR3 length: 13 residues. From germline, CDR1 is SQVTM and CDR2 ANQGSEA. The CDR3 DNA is TGCAGCGTTGACGGCATTGGCGGCTACGATCAGTACTTC. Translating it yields CSVDGIGGYDQYF.

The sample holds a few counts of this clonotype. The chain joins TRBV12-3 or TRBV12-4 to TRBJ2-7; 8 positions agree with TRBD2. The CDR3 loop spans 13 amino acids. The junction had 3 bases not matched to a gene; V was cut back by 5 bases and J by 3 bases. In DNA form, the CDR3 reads TGTGCCAGCAGTAAAGCGGGAGACTACGAGCAGTACTTC. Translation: CASSKAGDYEQYF.

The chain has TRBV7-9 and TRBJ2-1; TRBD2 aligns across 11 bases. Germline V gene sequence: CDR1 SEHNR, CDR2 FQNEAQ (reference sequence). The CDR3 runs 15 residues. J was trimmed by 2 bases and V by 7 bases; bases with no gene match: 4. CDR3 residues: CASIRLAGPYNEQFF. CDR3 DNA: TGTGCCAGCATTCGACTAGCGGGACCCTACAATGAGCAGTTCTTC. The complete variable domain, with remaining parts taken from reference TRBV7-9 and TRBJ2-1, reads DTGVSQNPRHKITKRGQNVTFRCDPISEHNRLYWYRQTLGQGPEFLTYFQNEAQLEKSRLLSDRFSAERPKGSFSTLEIQRTEQGDSAMYLCASIRLAGPYNEQFFGPGTRLTVL.

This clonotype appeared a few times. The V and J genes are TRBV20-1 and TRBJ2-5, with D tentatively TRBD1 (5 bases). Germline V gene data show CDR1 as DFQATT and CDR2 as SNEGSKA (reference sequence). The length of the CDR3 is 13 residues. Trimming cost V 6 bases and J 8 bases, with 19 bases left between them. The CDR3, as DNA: TGCAGTGCCAAGGACGCTGGGGCACAAACCCAGTACTTC. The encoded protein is CSAKDAGAQTQYF.

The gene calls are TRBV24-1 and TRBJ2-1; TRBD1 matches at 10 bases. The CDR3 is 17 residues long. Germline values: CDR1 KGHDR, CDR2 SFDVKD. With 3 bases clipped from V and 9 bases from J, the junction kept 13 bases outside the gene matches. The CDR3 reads CATSDTTGTGAGGEQFF. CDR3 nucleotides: TGTGCCACCAGTGATACTACCGGGACAGGGGCCGGAGGTGAGCAGTTCTTC.

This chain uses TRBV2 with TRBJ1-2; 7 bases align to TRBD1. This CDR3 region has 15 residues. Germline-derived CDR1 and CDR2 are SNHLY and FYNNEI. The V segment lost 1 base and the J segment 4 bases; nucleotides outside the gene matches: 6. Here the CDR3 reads CASSEVRQGLYGYTF. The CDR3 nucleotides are TGTGCCAGCAGTGAAGTCCGACAGGGCCTCTATGGCTACACCTTC.

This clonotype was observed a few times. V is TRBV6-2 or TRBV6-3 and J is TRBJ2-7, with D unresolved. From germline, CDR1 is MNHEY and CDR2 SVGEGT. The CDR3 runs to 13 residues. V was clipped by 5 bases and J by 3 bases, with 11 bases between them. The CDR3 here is CASSDLRIYEQYF. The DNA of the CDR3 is TGTGCCAGCAGTGACCTTCGGATCTACGAGCAGTACTTC.

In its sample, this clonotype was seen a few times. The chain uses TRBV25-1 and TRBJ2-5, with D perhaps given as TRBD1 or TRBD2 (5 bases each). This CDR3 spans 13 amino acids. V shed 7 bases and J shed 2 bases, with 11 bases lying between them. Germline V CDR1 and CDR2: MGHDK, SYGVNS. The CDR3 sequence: CASTPGRQETQYF. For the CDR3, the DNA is TGTGCCAGCACCCCGGGACGGCAAGAGACCCAGTACTTC.

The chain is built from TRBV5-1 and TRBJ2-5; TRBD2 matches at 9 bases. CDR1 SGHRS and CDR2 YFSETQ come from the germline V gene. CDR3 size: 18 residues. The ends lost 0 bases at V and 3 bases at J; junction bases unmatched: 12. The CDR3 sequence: CASSLGRLGLAVEETQYF. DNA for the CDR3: TGCGCCAGCAGCTTGGGTCGATTGGGACTAGCCGTCGAAGAGACCCAGTACTTC.

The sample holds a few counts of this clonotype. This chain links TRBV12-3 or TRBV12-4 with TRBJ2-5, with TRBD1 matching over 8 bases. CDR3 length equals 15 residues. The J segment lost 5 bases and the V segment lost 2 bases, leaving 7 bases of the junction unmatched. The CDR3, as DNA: TGTGCCAGCAGTTTAAGGACAGGGATCCTGGAGACCCAGTACTTC. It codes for CASSLRTGILETQYF.